This T cell receptor (beta chain) was captured in a study of blood T cell repertoires in COVID-19. Study-level background: Acute-phase and convalescent COVID-19 samples originated in the United States, Italy and Spain. From T cells, B-cell-depleted T cells, or PBMCs came the material, which was cDNA or gDNA.

Per the original methods: Reference gene primer amplification gave nucleated cell count estimates. Libraries were prepared by immunoSEQ multiplex PCR; TCRdb keeps only in-frame clonotypes and omits some of them. V, J and clone size reflect that table, while D and trimming were determined from the DNA. This sample yields fewer than 450,000 clones, of which 75% to 90% are seen a single time; under 6.5% belongs to the top ten. Enrollment of patients from Seattle took place during active infection, with longitudinal follow-up. This sequence was found in a woman aged 50 to 60 with COVID-19, enrolled during active disease. Source material: peripheral blood.

The CDR3 DNA follows: TGTGCCATAAGGACAGATACCTACAATGAGCAGTTCTTC. Protein sequence: CAIRTDTYNEQFF. The chain joins TRBV6-5 to TRBJ2-1; possibly TRBD1 for D (6 bases). The CDR3 length is 13 residues. The germline V and J ends were trimmed by 10 bases and 2 bases, with 12 bases remaining between them. Per the germline V gene, CDR1 is MNHEY and CDR2 is SVGAGI.